These 25 T cell receptor beta chains were all obtained from the same sample, sequenced in a study of T cell clonality in common variable immunodeficiency. Study-level findings and limits: Reportedly, TCR beta sequences from common variable immunodeficiency showed fewer deletions and N-nucleotide insertions.

Clones were read by immunoSEQ multiplex PCR, and TCRdb kept only the in-frame ones, dropping some. The counts give approximately 35,000 clones, none of them seen only once; 5.5% to 7% is held by the top ten. For these receptors, no antigen is known. The sample consisted of peripheral blood mononuclear cells. These receptors were obtained from a human donor with common variable immunodeficiency.

This clone was observed at least ten times. The read ends 3 residues before the CDR3 terminus; that terminus is restored from the germline J gene. The chain recombines TRBV7-3 with TRBJ2-1, with TRBD1 matching over 7 bases. The CDR3 covers 15 residues. Trimming at V came to 0 bases and at J to 5 bases, leaving 4 bases not matched to a gene. Germline CDR1 SGHTA, CDR2 FQGTGA. The CDR3 loop reads CASSLTGQLNNEQFF. CDR3 DNA (partial): TGTGCCAGCAGCTTAACGGGACAGTTAAACAATGAG.

In regard to this clone: The missing CDR3 end, 3 residues past where the read stops, is filled in from the germline J gene. V is TRBV18 and J is TRBJ2-3, with TRBD2 as a possible D gene (5 bases). The CDR3 contains 14 residues. V was shortened by 7 bases and J by 5 bases, with 16 bases between the two germline ends. Germline V gene sequence: CDR1 KGHSH, CDR2 LQKENI. The CDR3 here is CASFPRVDGDTQYF. The CDR3 bases that were read are TGTGCCAGCTTCCCGCGGGTAGATGGAGATACG.

This clone was found many times. The read ends 3 residues shy of where the CDR3 ends; the end is completed using the germline J gene. This chain links TRBV11-3 with TRBJ1-4; D gene uncertain. Germline V lookup: CDR1 SGHNT, CDR2 YENEEA. The CDR3 has 12 amino acids. CDR3 amino acids: CASSLDPRELFF. Incomplete CDR3 DNA: TGTGCCAGCAGCTTAGATCCAAGGGAA. Full variable domain (remainder filled in from reference TRBV11-3 and TRBJ1-4): EAGVVQSPRYKIIEKKQPVAFWCNPISGHNTLYWYLQNLGQGPELLIRYENEEAVDDSQLPKDRFSAERLKGVDSTLKIQPAELGDSAVYLCASSLDPRELFFGSGTQLSVL.

This clone was counted between two and nine times. The read is 3 residues too short to cover the CDR3 end, so that end is filled in from the germline J gene. V is TRBV7-6 and J is TRBJ1-5; weak D call: TRBD1 (5 bases). V was trimmed by 5 bases and J by 7 bases, leaving 9 bases between them. The germline gives CDR1 SGHVS, CDR2 FNYEAQ. The CDR3 is 12 amino acids. The CDR3 reads CASSDGGQPQHF. The CDR3 bases that were read are TGTGCCAGCAGCGATGGGGGGCAGCCC.

This CDR3 reads CASSPTEVSGRLAGANVLTF. Partial CDR3 DNA: TGTGCCAGCTCACCTACAGAGGTCTCAGGCCGGTTGGCTGGGGCCAACGTC. The V call is TRBV18, the J call TRBJ2-6; D gene ambiguous. Read sequence stops 3 residues before the CDR3 end, and the germline J gene provides the missing end. Germline loops: CDR1 KGHSH, CDR2 LQKENI. The CDR3 contains 20 residues. Trimming took 3 bases from V and 2 from J, leaving 23 bases between them. The full variable domain, completed using reference TRBV18 and TRBJ2-6, is NAGVMQNPRHLVRRRGQEARLRCSPMKGHSHVYWYRQLPEEGLKFMVYLQKENIIDESGMPKERFSAEFPKEGPSILRIQQVVRGDSAAYFCASSPTEVSGRLAGANVLTFGAGSRLTVL.

This clone appeared a few times. The read terminates 3 residues before the CDR3 end, so the remaining end is supplied by the germline J gene. The genes are TRBV7-9 and TRBJ1-2; 8 bases are a match to TRBD1. Germline V gene data show CDR1 as SEHNR and CDR2 as FQNEAQ (reference sequence). The CDR3 sequence is 13 residues long. The CDR3 sequence is CASSLQGAQGYTF. Incomplete CDR3 DNA: TGTGCCAGCAGCCTCCAGGGGGCGCAAGGC.

This clone was observed many times. The read terminates 3 residues ahead of where the CDR3 ends, so the germline J gene completes it. The chain joins TRBV18 to TRBJ2-3; no definite D call. V was clipped by 3 bases and J by 2 bases, with 12 bases between them. Per the germline V gene, CDR1 is KGHSH and CDR2 is LQKENI. This CDR3 contains 15 residues. The CDR3 spells CASSPKTGSTDTQYF. The DNA read from the CDR3 is TGTGCCAGCTCACCGAAGACTGGATCCACAGATACG.

Note on this clone: This probably arose from a read error, given a far larger clone one base away. The CDR3 extends 3 residues past the end of the read, so its final part is completed from the germline J gene. The rearrangement uses TRBV7-3 and TRBJ2-7; 8 bases agree with TRBD1. This CDR3 contains 13 residues. CDR1 is SGHTA and CDR2 is FQGTGA in the germline V gene. Partial CDR3 DNA: TGTTCCAGCAGCCCGAGACAGGGGAACGAG. Translated: CSSSPRQGNE. The entire CDR3 is CSSSPRQGNEQYF.

On this clone itself: The missing CDR3 end, 3 residues past where the read stops, is filled in from the germline J gene. This sequence joins TRBV20-1 and TRBJ2-3, with D tentatively TRBD1 (6 bases). With 0 bases removed from V and 8 bases from J, the gap between germline ends came to 30 bases. CDR3 length: 19 residues. Germline CDR1 DFQATT, CDR2 SNEGSKA (reference sequence). CDR3 region: CSARDTGLERPIQVVTQYF. CDR3 bases read: TGCAGTGCTAGAGATACAGGGCTTGAGCGCCCCATACAAGTAGTTACG.

CDR3 sequence: CASSPQVSHEQYF. The covered CDR3 bases are TGTGCCAGCAGCCCACAGGTGAGCCACGAG. The chain carries TRBV2 and TRBJ2-7; D may be TRBD1 (5 bases). Sequencing ends 3 residues short of the CDR3 end; the germline J gene provides the rest. V was trimmed by 6 bases and J by 5 bases, leaving 14 bases between them. The CDR3 spans 13 residues. Germline-derived CDR1 and CDR2 are SNHLY and FYNNEI.

This clone showed up just a few times. Sequencing ends 3 residues short of the CDR3 end; the germline J gene provides the rest. V usage is TRBV20-1 and J usage is TRBJ2-5; 9 positions agree with TRBD1. The germline V gene encodes CDR1 DFQATT and CDR2 SNEGSKA (reference sequence). This CDR3 region has 14 residues. The V gene end was trimmed by 2 bases and the J gene end by 5 bases; junction bases not matched to a gene: 6. CDR3: CSARPGQGGETQYF. CDR3 bases read: TGCAGTGCTAGACCGGGACAGGGCGGGGAGACC.

Comment on this clone: The read stops 3 residues short of the end of the CDR3; the missing end is completed from the germline J gene. The chain carries TRBV19 and TRBJ1-2; 7 bases map to TRBD1. The germline gives CDR1 LNHDA, CDR2 SQIVND (reference sequence). The CDR3 totals 14 residues. CDR3 amino acids: CASSIEGAMVGYTF. The CDR3 bases that were read are TGTGCCAGTAGTATCGAGGGGGCCATGGTGGGC.

This clone ranks as medium-sized. The CDR3 end is not reached by the read, which stops 3 residues before it; the germline J gene fills it in. The V call is TRBV20-1, the J call TRBJ2-7; D gene uncertain. CDR1 is DFQATT, CDR2 SNEGSKA, per germline (reference sequence). The CDR3 contains 11 residues. With 3 bases removed from V and 3 bases from J, the gap between germline ends came to 6 bases. CDR3 bases read: TGCAGTGCTAGGGCGGACTACGAG. Protein: CSARADYE. The whole CDR3 reads CSARADYEQYF.

This clone was seen repeatedly, ten times or more. The read ends 3 residues shy of where the CDR3 ends; the end is completed using the germline J gene. V gene TRBV9 combines with J gene TRBJ2-7; 7 bases agree with TRBD2. Trimming removed 3 bases from V and 0 bases from J; junction bases left unmatched: 9. The CDR3 covers 16 residues. The V gene's germline CDR1 is SGDLS and CDR2 YYNGEE. CDR3 in amino acids: CASSAAGDGFSYEQYF. The DNA read from the CDR3 is TGTGCCAGCAGCGCCGCGGGGGACGGGTTCTCCTACGAG.

In regard to this clone: Read data end 3 residues before the CDR3 end; the end is taken from the germline J gene. This chain joins TRBV30 and TRBJ2-7; perhaps TRBD2 as D (5 bases). Germline values: CDR1 GTSNPN, CDR2 SVGIG (reference sequence). Trimming pared 0 bases from V and 4 bases from J, leaving 16 bases between. This CDR3 has 15 residues. Partial CDR3 DNA: TGTGCCTGGAGTGTAGCAGGACCGGACTCATACGAG. Protein sequence: CAWSVAGPDSYE. The whole CDR3 sequence reads CAWSVAGPDSYEQYF.

In its sample, this clone was seen a few times. The junction departs from the called germline gene at one end, perhaps through a read error. The read finishes 3 residues shy of the CDR3 end, and the germline J gene is used to complete it. V usage is TRBV7-4 and J usage is TRBJ1-1; maybe TRBD1 (5 bases). CDR3 size: 14 residues. The germline gives CDR1 SGHVT, CDR2 SQSDAQ. This CDR3 reads CASSWGERNAEAFF. Incomplete CDR3 DNA: TGTGCCAGCAGCTGGGGGGAACGGAACGCTGAA. The full variable domain, rest sourced from reference TRBV7-4 and TRBJ1-1, is GAGVSQSPRYKVAKRGRDVALRCDSISGHVTLYWYRQTLGQGSEVLTYSQSDAQRDKSGRPSGRFSAERPERSVSTLKIQRTEQGDSAVYLCASSWGERNAEAFFGQGTRLTVV.

This clone was counted ten times or more. The CDR3 extends 3 residues past the end of the read, so its final part is completed from the germline J gene. The chain recombines TRBV20-1 with TRBJ2-1, with D maybe TRBD1 (6 bases). V dropped 4 bases and J dropped 1 base, with 14 bases sitting between them. The CDR3 contains 15 residues. Germline V gene sequence: CDR1 DFQATT, CDR2 SNEGSKA (reference sequence). This CDR3 is CSAKGQRGSYNEQFF. The sequenced CDR3 bases are TGCAGTGCTAAAGGACAGAGAGGATCCTACAATGAG.

This clone was counted between two and nine times. The CDR3 end is not reached by the read, which stops 3 residues before it; the germline J gene fills it in. The chain uses TRBV19 and TRBJ2-1, with D unclear. This CDR3 spans 15 amino acids. CDR1 is LNHDA, CDR2 SQIVND, per germline (reference sequence). V was trimmed by 8 bases and J by 0 bases, leaving 14 bases between them. CDR3 in amino acids: CASRRADSSYNEQFF. The part of the CDR3 DNA that was read is TGTGCCAGTCGACGCGCGGATAGCTCCTACAATGAG.

Ten or more counts support this clone. The read falls 3 residues short of the CDR3 end, and the missing part is taken from the germline J gene. The gene calls are TRBV6-2 or TRBV6-3 and TRBJ1-5; perhaps TRBD1 as D (6 bases). V lost 5 bases, J lost 5 bases, and 13 bases lay in between. This CDR3 has 14 amino acids. CDR1 is MNHEY, CDR2 SVGEGT, per germline. CDR3 bases read: TGTGCCAGCAGTCTGGGGGGGGGCGATCAGCCC. It translates to CASSLGGGDQP. The full CDR3 reads CASSLGGGDQPQHF.

As for this clone: The DNA ends 3 residues before the CDR3 does, and the rest of the CDR3 is filled in from the germline J gene. The chain recombines TRBV2 with TRBJ2-4, with D possibly TRBD2 on 5 matching bases. The ends were cut back, 4 bases at V and 5 bases at J, with 6 bases in the middle. CDR3 size: 12 residues. CDR1 and CDR2 (germline): SNHLY, FYNNEI. CDR3 bases read: TGTGCCAGCAGTGCCGGGGAAAACATT. This sequence encodes CASSAGENI. The complete CDR3 reads CASSAGENIQYF.

This clone was recorded many times. The CDR3 protein is CASSFVGSGYTF. The part of the CDR3 DNA that was read is TGTGCCAGCAGCTTCGTAGGGTCTGGC. This chain connects TRBV11-3 to TRBJ1-2; D is undetermined. Read coverage stops 3 residues before the CDR3 terminus; the germline J gene supplies the remainder. The V gene lost 3 bases and the J gene lost 7 bases, with 9 bases spanning the gap. The CDR3 runs 12 residues. The germline V gene has CDR1 SGHNT and CDR2 YENEEA.

This clone was observed a few times. The read stops 3 residues short of the end of the CDR3; the missing end is completed from the germline J gene. The chain recombines TRBV7-3 with TRBJ2-1; the match to TRBD2 covers 11 bases. Germline lookup yields CDR1 SGHTA and CDR2 FQGTGA. V lost 6 bases to trimming and J lost 7 bases; unmatched junction nucleotides: 8. The CDR3 totals 15 residues. The covered CDR3 bases are TGTGCCAGCAGTTCCATAGCGGGAGGGCCGAATGAG. The encoded protein is CASSSIAGGPNE. In full, the CDR3 reads CASSSIAGGPNEQFF.

This clone was detected many times. The read is 3 residues too short to cover the CDR3 end, so that end is filled in from the germline J gene. The rearrangement links TRBV20-1 to TRBJ2-1, with 8 bases aligning to TRBD1. CDR3 size: 16 residues. V lost 3 bases, J lost 7 bases, and 14 bases stayed unmatched. CDR1 and CDR2 (germline): DFQATT, SNEGSKA (reference sequence). CDR3 bases read: TGCAGTGCTAGTGGGAGTGGGAGGACAGGGATTAATGAG. Its protein product is CSASGSGRTGINE. The complete CDR3 protein is CSASGSGRTGINEQFF.

This clone was counted at least ten times. The read stops 3 residues short of the end of the CDR3; the missing end is completed from the germline J gene. The rearrangement joins TRBV19 to TRBJ2-7, with 9 positions matching TRBD1. The germline V gene encodes CDR1 LNHDA and CDR2 SQIVND (reference sequence). Germline trimming cut 7 bases from V and 4 bases from J; bases unmatched to any gene: 5. CDR3 length: 13 residues. CDR3 DNA (partial): TGTGCCAGTACCGGGACAGGGAGGTACGAG. Its translation: CASTGTGRYE. The CDR3, in full, reads CASTGTGRYEQYF.

As regards this clone: Read sequence stops 3 residues before the CDR3 end, and the germline J gene provides the missing end. The chain carries TRBV2 and TRBJ1-4; TRBD1 might be the D (6 bases). CDR3 length equals 14 residues. Germline V gene lookup returns CDR1 SNHLY and CDR2 FYNNEI. Deletions cut 10 bases from V and 4 bases from J, with 16 bases between. Incomplete CDR3 DNA: TGTGCCATCCTCCGCGGGGGCATTAATGAAAAA. This translates into CAILRGGINEK. The CDR3 reads in full as CAILRGGINEKLFF.